Below are 25 T cell receptor beta chains sequenced from a single sample in a study of neoadjuvant anti-PD-1 for oral cavity cancer. Data came from immunoSEQ multiplex PCR; TCRdb stores just in-frame clones and leaves some out. The repertoire consists of about 15,000 clones, with 60% to 65% occurring once and the leading ten covering 2.4%. The sample was PBMCs, taken before nivolumab (anti-PD-1) treatment. These receptors were obtained from a person aged 40 to 85 with oral cavity squamous cell carcinoma.

The chain couples TRBV6-5 to TRBJ1-1, with 8 bases aligning to TRBD1. V lost 6 bases and J lost 5; bases outside the gene matches: 11. CDR3 length equals 15 residues. Germline CDR1 reads MNHEY; CDR2 reads SVGAGI. The CDR3 loop is CASRELQGAGTEAFF. DNA for the CDR3: TGTGCCAGCAGGGAATTGCAGGGGGCAGGGACTGAAGCTTTCTTT.

The chain recombines TRBV6-5 with TRBJ1-6; D is undetermined. Germline-derived CDR1 and CDR2 are MNHEY and SVGAGI. V was trimmed by 8 bases and J by 9 bases, leaving 20 bases between them. This CDR3 region has 15 residues. CDR3 region: CASRLGEGKVSPLHF. The CDR3 bases are TGTGCCAGCCGCTTAGGAGAGGGCAAGGTTTCACCCCTCCACTTT.

This clone has just a few counts. V gene TRBV11-2 combines with J gene TRBJ1-1; the D gene is possibly TRBD1 (6 bases). CDR3 length equals 14 residues. CDR1 is SGHAT, CDR2 FQNNGV, per germline. Trimming stripped 4 bases from V and 6 bases from J, with 15 bases between. CDR3 residues: CASSSQGRSAEAFF. The CDR3 nucleotides read TGTGCCAGCAGCTCTCAGGGGAGGAGCGCTGAAGCTTTCTTT.

This clone was seen just once. The sample contains more than one DNA sequence encoding this CDR3. The chain links TRBV29-1 to TRBJ2-2; 9 nucleotides align to TRBD2. This CDR3 has 16 amino acids. Per germline, CDR1 SQVTM and CDR2 ANQGSEA. The J segment lost 6 bases and the V segment lost 7 bases, leaving 15 bases of the junction unmatched. CDR3 coding DNA: TGCAGCGCGGGCCTAGGCGGGGGGGCCGGGGCCGGGGAGCTGTTTTTT. As protein: CSAGLGGGAGAGELFF.

V is TRBV7-3 and J is TRBJ1-1; 9 nucleotides match TRBD1. Germline V gene data show CDR1 as SGHTA and CDR2 as FQGTGA. The ends lost 4 bases at V and 1 base at J; junction bases unmatched: 4. This CDR3 spans 15 amino acids. CDR3 loop: CASSSNRGRNTEAFF. The DNA for the CDR3 is TGTGCCAGCAGCTCTAACAGGGGGCGGAACACTGAAGCTTTCTTT.

The gene calls are TRBV7-2 and TRBJ2-1; 10 bases map to TRBD2. CDR3 length: 14 residues. Trimming at V came to 6 bases and at J to 6 bases, leaving 5 bases not matched to a gene. Germline values: CDR1 SGHTA, CDR2 FQGNSA. CDR3 DNA sequence: TGTGCCAGCAGTTTTAGCGGGGGGCCCAATGAGCAGTTCTTC. Its translation is CASSFSGGPNEQFF. Based on the CDR3 plus reference TRBV7-2 and TRBJ2-1, the full variable domain is GAGVSQSPSNKVTEKGKDVELRCDPISGHTALYWYRQSLGQGLEFLIYFQGNSAPDKSGLPSDRFSAERTGGSVSTLTIQRTQQEDSAVYLCASSFSGGPNEQFFGPGTRLTVL.

This chain uses TRBV14 with TRBJ1-6; weak D call: TRBD1 (6 bases). Germline V gene data show CDR1 as SGHDN and CDR2 as FVKESK. V was trimmed by 8 bases and J by 3 bases, leaving 8 bases between them. This CDR3 contains 13 residues. CDR3 bases: TGTGCCAGCGGACAGAACTATAATTCACCCCTCCACTTT. Translation gives CASGQNYNSPLHF. The entire variable domain, with the rest obtained from reference TRBV14 and TRBJ1-6, is as follows: EAGVTQFPSHSVIEKGQTVTLRCDPISGHDNLYWYRRVMGKEIKFLLHFVKESKQDESGMPNNRFLAERTGGTYSTLKVQPAELEDSGVYFCASGQNYNSPLHFGNGTRLTVT.

The rearrangement links TRBV10-1 to TRBJ2-3; D gene uncertain. Germline CDR1 and CDR2: WNHNN and SYGVQD (reference sequence). The ends were cut back, 4 bases at V and 1 base at J, with 6 bases in the middle. The CDR3 runs 13 residues. The CDR3 sequence: CASSGWGTDTQYF. In nucleotides, the CDR3 is TGCGCCAGCAGTGGATGGGGCACAGATACGCAGTATTTT.

This clone was found once. The chain has TRBV2 and TRBJ1-4; perhaps TRBD1 as D (5 bases). V lost 3 bases to trimming and J lost 7 bases, with 12 bases between them. CDR3 length: 14 residues. The germline CDR1 and CDR2 sequences are SNHLY and FYNNEI. This CDR3 is CASSDRDGGEKLFF. DNA for the CDR3: TGTGCCAGCAGTGACAGGGACGGAGGTGAAAAACTGTTTTTT. Full variable domain (missing parts from reference TRBV2 and TRBJ1-4): EPEVTQTPSHQVTQMGQEVILRCVPISNHLYFYWYRQILGQKVEFLVSFYNNEISEKSEIFDDQFSVERPDGSNFTLKIRSTKLEDSAMYFCASSDRDGGEKLFFGSGTQLSVL.

The chain is built from TRBV6-1 and TRBJ2-7; 10 nucleotides agree with TRBD2. This CDR3 comprises 16 residues. In germline, CDR1 is MNHNS, CDR2 SASEGT. The trim removed 0 bases at V and 2 bases at J, leaving 4 bases unmatched. CDR3 loop: CASSEAALAGAYEQYF. The CDR3 coding sequence is TGTGCCAGCAGTGAAGCCGCGCTAGCGGGAGCCTACGAGCAGTACTTC.

This clone was picked up one time. This rearrangement joins TRBV5-1 to TRBJ1-5; unclear D gene. From germline, CDR1 is SGHRS and CDR2 YFSETQ. With 4 bases removed from V and 4 bases from J, the gap between germline ends came to 15 bases. The CDR3 length is 15 residues. The CDR3 DNA reads as TGCGCCAGCAGCCCGGGCCTGGGAGAGAATCAGCCCCAGCATTTT. Translating it yields CASSPGLGENQPQHF.

This clone was counted once. The V call is TRBV11-2, the J call TRBJ2-1; 9 bases match TRBD2. The CDR3 loop spans 16 amino acids. V lost 4 bases, J lost 8 bases, and 12 bases stayed unmatched. The V gene's germline CDR1 is SGHAT and CDR2 FQNNGV. The CDR3 region is CASSSNAVAGVYEQFF. The CDR3, as DNA: TGTGCCAGCAGCTCCAATGCGGTAGCGGGAGTATATGAGCAGTTCTTC.

This clone has more than one count but fewer than ten. The chain recombines TRBV27 with TRBJ1-1; D not certain. In germline, CDR1 is MNHEY, CDR2 SMNVEV (reference sequence). This CDR3 has 13 residues. Trimming left V 2 bases short and J 1 base short, with 5 bases between. The DNA of the CDR3 is TGTGCCAGCAGTTTAGTGGAGAACACTGAAGCTTTCTTT. Its protein is CASSLVENTEAFF.

CDR3 DNA: TGTGCCTGGAATAGCGGGAGATCCTACGAGCAGTACTTC. Residues: CAWNSGRSYEQYF. The chain joins TRBV30 to TRBJ2-7; TRBD2 matches 9 bases. With V trimmed by 4 bases and J by 1 base, 2 bases remained unmatched. CDR1 GTSNPN and CDR2 SVGIG come from the germline V gene (reference sequence). The CDR3 length is 13 residues.

The chain recombines TRBV29-1 with TRBJ1-1, with 10 positions matching TRBD1. Germline V gene lookup returns CDR1 SQVTM and CDR2 ANQGSEA. This CDR3 has 13 amino acids. The trim removed 4 bases at V and 5 bases at J, leaving 4 bases unmatched. CDR3 sequence reads: CSVGGQGRTEAFF. CDR3 DNA sequence: TGCAGCGTTGGGGGACAGGGGCGAACTGAAGCTTTCTTT. The variable domain in full, with the rest retrieved from reference TRBV29-1 and TRBJ1-1, is SAVISQKPSRDICQRGTSLTIQCQVDSQVTMMFWYRQQPGQSLTLIATANQGSEATYESGFVIDKFPISRPNLTFSTLTVSNMSPEDSSIYLCSVGGQGRTEAFFGQGTRLTVV.

J is TRBJ1-1 and V is TRBV6-1; no definite D call. The CDR3 length is 14 residues. The V end was cut by 4 bases, the J end by 4 bases, with 13 bases between. Germline lookup yields CDR1 MNHNS and CDR2 SASEGT. CDR3 region: CASSGVAEPTEAFF. CDR3 bases: TGTGCCAGCAGTGGCGTGGCGGAACCCACTGAAGCTTTCTTT.

The rearrangement joins TRBV2 to TRBJ2-1; 7 bases line up with TRBD2. CDR3 length: 15 amino acids. Germline V gives CDR1 SNHLY, CDR2 FYNNEI. Trimming at V came to 5 bases and at J to 0 bases, leaving 4 bases not matched to a gene. CDR3 nucleotides: TGTGCCAGCAGTAGGGAGGGGAGCTCCTACAATGAGCAGTTCTTC. Its translation: CASSREGSSYNEQFF.

The rearrangement uses TRBV29-1 and TRBJ2-7, with D perhaps matching TRBD2 (5 bases). The V end lost 3 bases, the J end lost 5 bases, and 8 bases lay between the germline ends. Germline lookup yields CDR1 SQVTM and CDR2 ANQGSEA. CDR3 length: 11 amino acids. CDR3 amino acids: CSVDSGNEQYF. The CDR3 coding sequence is TGCAGCGTTGATTCGGGGAACGAGCAGTACTTC.

This chain connects TRBV9 to TRBJ2-7, with 7 bases identical to TRBD2. Germline V gene sequence: CDR1 SGDLS, CDR2 YYNGEE. V lost 2 bases to trimming and J lost 5 bases; unmatched junction nucleotides: 7. This CDR3 contains 14 residues. In nucleotides, the CDR3 is TGTGCCAGCAGCGTCTCACTGGGGGGGGACGAGCAGTACTTC. Its protein product is CASSVSLGGDEQYF.

CDR3 region: CASSQDYRAGNTGELFF. CDR3 coding DNA: TGTGCCAGCAGCCAAGATTATAGGGCAGGGAACACCGGGGAGCTGTTTTTT. The genes are TRBV14 and TRBJ2-2; D is unclear. Per germline, CDR1 SGHDN and CDR2 FVKESK. The CDR3 runs to 17 residues. The V end lost 0 bases, the J end lost 1 base, and 12 bases lay between the germline ends.

J is TRBJ2-4 and V is TRBV30; D is undetermined. This CDR3 is built from 15 residues. Germline lookup yields CDR1 GTSNPN and CDR2 SVGIG (reference sequence). V lost 1 base to trimming and J lost 0 bases, with 10 bases between them. In DNA form, the CDR3 reads TGTGCCTGGAGTGACTGGCAGTTAGCCAAAAACATTCAGTACTTC. Translated: CAWSDWQLAKNIQYF.

The J gene is TRBJ2-1, the V gene TRBV10-2; TRBD1 or TRBD2 may be the D gene (5 bases each). CDR3 length: 13 residues. V gave up 4 bases and J gave up 9 bases, with 13 bases separating them. Germline-derived CDR1 and CDR2 are WSHSY and SAAADI. This chain's CDR3 is CASSADWGSEQFF. CDR3 sequence (DNA): TGCGCCAGCAGTGCCGACTGGGGGTCTGAGCAGTTCTTC.

This clone came up a few times. The rearrangement links TRBV5-4 to TRBJ2-1, with 11 bases matching TRBD2. This CDR3 spans 15 amino acids. The germline CDR1 and CDR2 sequences are SGHNT and YYREEE (reference sequence). After removal of 3 bases from V and 4 bases from J, the junction contained 3 bases not matched to a gene. The CDR3 spells CASSSGLAAYNEQFF. The DNA of the CDR3 is TGTGCCAGCAGCTCGGGACTAGCGGCTTACAATGAGCAGTTCTTC.

This clone was observed once. The chain couples TRBV7-7 to TRBJ2-1, with 11 bases fitting TRBD2. The germline V gene encodes CDR1 SSHAT and CDR2 FNYEAQ (reference sequence). Trimming at V came to 5 bases and at J to 6 bases, leaving 9 bases not matched to a gene. This CDR3 is 16 amino acids long. In DNA, the CDR3 is TGTGCCAGCAGCCCGCGACTAGCGGGGATAGTCAATGAGCAGTTCTTC. This gives the protein CASSPRLAGIVNEQFF.

V is TRBV21-1 and J is TRBJ2-5; the DNA was not compared with TRBD2, the D call given in the table. TRBV21-1 is a known pseudogene. The CDR3 has 15 residues. The CDR3 region is CASSNGGASGETQYF. The CDR3 DNA follows: TGTGCCAGCAGCAACGGCGGAGCTTCGGGAGAGACCCAGTACTTC.